This TCR beta chain was observed in a study of regulatory T cells in long-lasting Graves disease. This CDR3 comprises 14 residues. The V gene's germline CDR1 is SGHTA and CDR2 FQGNSA. Trimming took off 2 bases at V and 6 bases at J, with 12 bases between the two ends. At least ten counts were recorded for this clonotype. Regarding time point: newly diagnosed GD, antithyroid drugs for less than 3 months. Researchers made the TCR library from RNA that was extracted from PBMCs. CDR3-region Arm-PCR and iRepertoire HTBI primers produced the TCR beta libraries. TCRdb redid the calling of the multiplex PCR reads with MiXCR, one entry per CDR3 protein. This table has around 420,000 distinct CDR3 sequences, roughly 16% appearing once.

The chain combines TRBV7-2 with TRBJ2-3; D remains unclear. Material: peripheral blood mononuclear cells (PBMCs), obtained at new diagnosis, from a patient treated with antithyroid drugs. This receptor was taken from a female donor with Graves disease. The CDR3 DNA sequence: TGTGCCAGCAGCTTATCCTCCAAGTGGGATACGCAGTATTTT. Its protein is CASSLSSKWDTQYF.